This T cell receptor beta chain was found in a study of T-cell memory formation after mild COVID-19. Overall study context: TCR clustering was largely donor specific.

General study points: Researchers found some responding clones in pre-infection memory, a sign that cross-reactive memory joined. Second-wave clones peaking on day 37 lacked confirmed SARS-CoV-2 specificity. CD4/CD8 balance held among clones contracting day 15 to 85, and later expanders leaned CD4+.

TCRdb used MiXCR to reprocess the 5' RACE reads, holding one entry per CDR3 protein. The sample lists more than 120,000 distinct CDR3 sequences; under 25% were seen once. CDR1 and CDR2 from the germline V gene are MNHEY and SMNVEV (reference sequence). The CDR3 has 17 residues. V was trimmed by 4 bases and J by 1 base, leaving 17 bases between them. Of note for this clonotype: Its antigen is unknown.

The genes are TRBV27 and TRBJ1-5; the D gene is possibly TRBD1 (5 bases). What was sequenced was PBMCs or a T cell subset sorted from them (not recorded which). The clonotype comes from an adult woman who had mild COVID-19 (a few samples of this study predate the infection). Cell type and time point are not known. Here the CDR3 reads CASSSLQGEWSNQPQHF. The CDR3 nucleotides are TGTGCCAGCAGTTCCCTCCAAGGGGAGTGGAGCAATCAGCCCCAGCATTTT.